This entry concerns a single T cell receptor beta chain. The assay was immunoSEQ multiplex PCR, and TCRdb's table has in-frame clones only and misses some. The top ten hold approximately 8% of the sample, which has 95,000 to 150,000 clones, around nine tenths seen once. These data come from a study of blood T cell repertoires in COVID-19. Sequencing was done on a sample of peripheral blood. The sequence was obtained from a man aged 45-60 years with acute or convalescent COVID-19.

Here the CDR3 reads CASSPGDRTYGYTF. CDR3 bases: TGTGCCAGCTCACCAGGGGACAGGACATATGGCTACACCTTC. The chain carries TRBV18 and TRBJ1-2; 8 bases line up with TRBD1. The trim removed 2 bases at V and 5 bases at J, leaving 4 bases unmatched. The CDR3 runs 14 residues. CDR1 is KGHSH and CDR2 is LQKENI in the germline V gene.